This TCR beta chain was captured in a study of blood T cell repertoires in COVID-19. At the level of the study: The study drew acute and convalescent COVID-19 samples from the United States, Italy and Spain. Sample material is recorded as cDNA or gDNA derived from T cells, B-cell-depleted T cells, or PBMCs.

This clone was seen only once. The germline gives CDR1 MNHEY, CDR2 SMNVEV (reference sequence). The CDR3 is made up of 13 amino acids. V was cut by 4 bases and J by 5 bases, with 9 bases left in between. Method: immunoSEQ multiplex PCR; TCRdb's copy keeps in-frame clones and lacks some. The table records approximately 260,000 clones, roughly 90% of them present only once. The sequence was collected from a man in his 60s who had recovered from COVID-19. The chain employs TRBV27 and TRBJ1-5; TRBD1 is a possible D gene (5 bases). The sample comprised peripheral blood. In nucleotides, the CDR3 is TGTGCCAGCAGTTCGGGGGTTTATCAGCCCCAGCATTTT. It codes for CASSSGVYQPQHF.